Listed below are T cell receptor beta chains from one sample, sequenced in a study of identical twins. A single record per CDR3 protein comes from TCRdb applying MiXCR to the 5' RACE reads. This table has around 230,000 distinct CDR3 sequences, around 10% appearing once. The specimen was memory (CD45RO+) T cells sorted from blood. The source is a woman under 30 in good health. The CDR3 runs from the conserved cysteine through the conserved F or W. A D gene is named only where the DNA matches it firmly. Expanded clones are given a class, and other clones once, few, many or no size at all.

V,D,length,J,size,DNA,CDR3
TRBV4-2,-,18,TRBJ2-5,few,TGTGCCAGCAGCCAAGGGTCTAGCGGAGGGGGGGGCGTAGAGACCCAGTACTTC,CASSQGSSGGGGVETQYF
TRBV12-3/TRBV12-4,-,19,TRBJ2-3,few,TGTGCCAGCAGTTTGGTGCCCCTCGGGGTAGGGTGGTATGGTTCCACGCAGTATTTT,CASSLVPLGVGWYGSTQYF
TRBV5-1,-,14,TRBJ2-1,many,TGCGCCAGCAGCTCTACGGGAGAGAGGAATGAGCAGTTCTTC,CASSSTGERNEQFF
TRBV10-1,-,12,TRBJ2-7,-,TGCGCCAGCAGTGAACCGGGCGTCGAGCAGTACTTC,CASSEPGVEQYF
TRBV4-3,-,17,TRBJ2-1,few,TGCGCCAGCAGCCAAAAGGAAAGCCGAACTTACTACAATGAGCAGTTCTTC,CASSQKESRTYYNEQFF
TRBV3-1,-,14,TRBJ1-3,-,TGTGCCAGCAGCAGACGTAACCCTGGAAACACCATATATTTT,CASSRRNPGNTIYF
TRBV5-1,TRBD2,14,TRBJ2-5,-,TGCGCCAGCAGCGTAGCGGGGGGGCCAGAGACCCAGTACTTC,CASSVAGGPETQYF
TRBV29-1,-,13,TRBJ1-2,-,TGCAGCGTTGCCAACGGTGGGGCGGGCGGCTACACCTTC,CSVANGGAGGYTF
TRBV5-1,-,14,TRBJ2-7,few,TGCGCCAGCAGCCCCTCGGCCGGATCCTACGAGCAGTACTTC,CASSPSAGSYEQYF
TRBV7-9,-,13,TRBJ1-1,many,TGTGCCAGCAGCTTACTCGCCGGCACTGAAGCTTTCTTT,CASSLLAGTEAFF
TRBV20-1,-,16,TRBJ2-7,many,TGCAGTGCTGCCTTCCCCCCAGCCGCAGACTCCTACGAGCAGTACTTC,CSAAFPPAADSYEQYF
TRBV27,TRBD2,15,TRBJ2-7,-,TGTGCCAGCAGCCCTAGCGGGAGCTTCCCCTACGAGCAGTACTTC,CASSPSGSFPYEQYF
TRBV12-3/TRBV12-4,TRBD1,16,TRBJ1-5,-,TGTGCCAGCAGGGGAGGACAGGGACAATTTAATCAGCCCCAGCATTTT,CASRGGQGQFNQPQHF
TRBV7-2,TRBD1,14,TRBJ1-2,-,TGTGCCAGCAGCCGGGACAGACAAAACTATGGCTACACCTTC,CASSRDRQNYGYTF
TRBV18,TRBD1,16,TRBJ1-1,few,TGTGCCAGCTCACCGTCCCTAACAGGGGGTAACACTGAAGCTTTCTTT,CASSPSLTGGNTEAFF
TRBV15,-,15,TRBJ1-3,many,TGTGCCACCAGCAGGGAAAACTTCTCTGGAAACACCATATATTTT,CATSRENFSGNTIYF
TRBV29-1,-,16,TRBJ2-1,many,TGCAGCGTTGAAGATCCCATCCCGGGCTCCTACAATGAGCAGTTCTTC,CSVEDPIPGSYNEQFF
TRBV11-2,-,13,TRBJ2-1,-,TGTGCCAGCAGCCAAAATACTGACGCGCAGCAGTTCTTC,CASSQNTDAQQFF
TRBV25-1,-,12,TRBJ2-7,many,TGTGCCAGCAGTGAAGTTCTCTACGAGCAGTACTTC,CASSEVLYEQYF
TRBV5-1,-,12,TRBJ1-2,few,TGCGCCAGCAGTGAGGGACCCTATGGCTACACCTTC,CASSEGPYGYTF
TRBV6-1,-,14,TRBJ2-1,many,TGTGCCAGCAAAGTCGTCGGCTCCTACAATGAGCAGTTCTTC,CASKVVGSYNEQFF
TRBV12-3/TRBV12-4,TRBD1,15,TRBJ1-5,many,TGTGCCAGCAGCCCACAGGGGTTCGGCAATCAGCCCCAGCATTTT,CASSPQGFGNQPQHF
TRBV4-3,-,14,TRBJ1-4,-,TGCGCCAGCAGCCCCGAGCTTGCTAATGAAAAACTGTTTTTT,CASSPELANEKLFF
TRBV10-1,-,13,TRBJ2-1,-,TGCGCCAGCAGTCTACGGAGTTCGGGGGAGCAGTTCTTC,CASSLRSSGEQFF
TRBV6-1,-,16,TRBJ1-2,many,TGTGCCAGCAGTCCTAGGACAGATATATTTGAATATGGCTACACCTTC,CASSPRTDIFEYGYTF
TRBV7-2,-,14,TRBJ2-1,-,TGTGCCAGCAGCCCTCAGCGGAGCGACAATGAGCAGTTCTTC,CASSPQRSDNEQFF
TRBV10-1,TRBD2,16,TRBJ2-5,-,TGCGCCAGCAGTGAGTCTAGCGGGGGGGGTCAAGAGACCCAGTACTTC,CASSESSGGGQETQYF
TRBV6-1,TRBD2,14,TRBJ2-7,-,TGTGCCAGCAGGCCTAGCGGGAGAGGGAACGAGCAGTACTTC,CASRPSGRGNEQYF
TRBV2,TRBD1,13,TRBJ1-2,-,TGTGCCAGCAGTGATGACAGGGTACATGGCTACACCTTC,CASSDDRVHGYTF
TRBV29-1,-,13,TRBJ2-5,many,TGCAGCGTTGAAATAGGACTGCGGGAGACCCAGTACTTC,CSVEIGLRETQYF
TRBV5-1,TRBD1,14,TRBJ1-4,-,TGCGCCAGCAGCCCCGGGACAGGGGTTGTGAAACTGTTTTTT,CASSPGTGVVKLFF
TRBV18,TRBD1,14,TRBJ2-7,few,TGTGCCAGCTCACCATCGGGACAGATCTACGAGCAGTACTTC,CASSPSGQIYEQYF
TRBV10-3,-,13,TRBJ1-4,many,TGTGCCATCAAAGGAGGGCCAAATGAAAAACTGTTTTTT,CAIKGGPNEKLFF
TRBV3-1,-,14,TRBJ2-5,many,TGCGCCAGCAGCCAAGGACTGGAACAAGAGACCCAGTACTTC,CASSQGLEQETQYF
TRBV27,-,16,TRBJ1-1,-,TGTGCCAGCAGTTTATTCCCGCAGGGGTACCCCACTGAAGCTTTCTTT,CASSLFPQGYPTEAFF
TRBV5-1,TRBD1,15,TRBJ2-2,many,TGCGCCAGCAGCCCCTGGGACAGGGGTGCTGGGGAGCTGTTTTTT,CASSPWDRGAGELFF
TRBV6-2/TRBV6-3,TRBD2,15,TRBJ2-2,few,TGTGCCAGCATCACCTGGGGGAGGGCCGCCGGGGAGCTGTTTTTT,CASITWGRAAGELFF
TRBV27,TRBD2,15,TRBJ2-6,many,TGTGCCAGCAGTTTACGGGGGGCTGGGGCCAACGTCCTGACTTTC,CASSLRGAGANVLTF
TRBV6-1,-,14,TRBJ2-1,-,TGTGCCAGTAGTGAGATTTCCCAATACAATGAGCAGTTCTTC,CASSEISQYNEQFF
TRBV5-5,-,13,TRBJ2-1,many,TGTGCCAGCAGCTTGTTTTCGCGATATGAGCAGTTCTTC,CASSLFSRYEQFF
TRBV7-7,-,15,TRBJ2-7,-,TGTGCTAGCAGCCTCGGGGTAGAGGGACCCTACGAGCAGTACTTC,CASSLGVEGPYEQYF
TRBV7-9,-,16,TRBJ1-4,-,TGTGCCAGCAGCTTAGAGGGACTGGCAACTAATGAAAAACTGTTTTTT,CASSLEGLATNEKLFF
TRBV11-1,-,20,TRBJ2-3,few,TGTGCCAGCAGCTTATCGGTCGTCGGGCTCTACGACGGGGTCCCAGATACGCAGTATTTT,CASSLSVVGLYDGVPDTQYF
TRBV6-2/TRBV6-3,-,16,TRBJ2-2,many,TGTGCCACCAACGTTAGGGCCCAGGGGATCGACGGGGAGCTGTTTTTT,CATNVRAQGIDGELFF
TRBV7-9,TRBD2,16,TRBJ2-1,-,TGTGCCAGCAGCTTACTAGCGGGAGTATCGAGCAATGAGCAGTTCTTC,CASSLLAGVSSNEQFF
TRBV11-2,-,14,TRBJ2-3,few,TGTGCCAGCAGCTTTACTAGTGGGCCGGGTACGCAGTATTTT,CASSFTSGPGTQYF
TRBV12-3/TRBV12-4,TRBD2,15,TRBJ2-1,few,TGTGCCAGCAGTCCCTTGAAGCGGGAGTTCAATGAGCAGTTCTTC,CASSPLKREFNEQFF
TRBV11-3,-,14,TRBJ2-2,few,TGTGCCAGCAGCCAGACACAGGTTACCGGGGAGCTGTTTTTT,CASSQTQVTGELFF
TRBV7-9,-,15,TRBJ1-4,-,TGTGCCAGCAGCTCCGGAAGGACAACTAATGAAAAACTGTTTTTT,CASSSGRTTNEKLFF
TRBV20-1,-,15,TRBJ2-1,few,TGCAGTGCTAGAGTTCCTGGGACAATGGGCAATGAGCAGTTCTTC,CSARVPGTMGNEQFF
TRBV3-1,-,12,TRBJ1-5,few,TGTGCCAGCAGCCAAGCGGATCAGCCCCAGCATTTT,CASSQADQPQHF
TRBV20-1,TRBD2,16,TRBJ2-1,few,TGCAGTGCTAGAGACACAGGACTAGCGACGTGGGGCCCGCAGTTCTTC,CSARDTGLATWGPQFF
TRBV10-2,TRBD2,16,TRBJ2-1,-,TGCGCCAGCAGTGACTCTCCTAGCGGGGTATACAATGAGCAGTTCTTC,CASSDSPSGVYNEQFF
TRBV5-1,-,15,TRBJ2-6,few,TGCGCCAGCAGCTTGGAAACACCTGGGGCCAACGTCCTGACTTTC,CASSLETPGANVLTF